Reported below is one TCR beta chain. PCR or immunohistochemistry showed mismatch repair deficiency in every enrolled patient. TCR sequencing covered a few patients who responded to pembrolizumab. CDR3 length: 14 residues. V was clipped by 4 bases and J by 1 base, with 12 bases between them. Germline lookup yields CDR1 SGDLS and CDR2 YYNGEE. Some clones are missing from TCRdb's copy, which holds only in-frame ones; the method was immunoSEQ multiplex PCR. The sample lists some 49,000 clones, 77% seen once, with roughly 3.3% in the top ten. This sample was included in a study of PD-1 blockade in mismatch repair-deficient tumors. As for the study in general: Patients had 12 mismatch repair-deficient cancer types and were previously treated and progressing.

The TCR originated in an adult with mismatch repair-deficient cancer. V gene TRBV9 combines with J gene TRBJ2-7; possible D gene TRBD2, 5 bases. Sample: PBMCs, taken before pembrolizumab treatment. Here the CDR3 DNA reads TGTGCCAGCAGCACTCGGTGGGAGTCCTACGAGCAGTACTTC. It specifies CASSTRWESYEQYF.